The rows below give T cell receptor beta chains drawn from one sample of a study of T cell clones after liver transplantation. Method: immunoSEQ multiplex PCR; TCRdb's copy keeps in-frame clones and lacks some. Altogether roughly 15,000 clones are present, 82% being singletons, with the ten largest covering roughly 27%. The sequences come from CD8+ T cells from blood, collected approximately 4 years after liver transplant. All receptors derive from a human patient who received a liver transplant. The graft donor may have contributed some T cells. CDR3s include the opening cysteine and the closing phenylalanine or tryptophan. A D gene is named only where the DNA matches it firmly. Clone size is shown for a subset of rows, as once, few, many or a class of expanded clone.

-,TRBV9,-,TRBJ2-7,CASSVGPPLQGYEQYF,TGTGCCAGCAGCGTAGGTCCCCCACTACAGGGATACGAGCAGTACTTC
-,TRBV30,-,TRBJ1-5,CAWSPGHHSNQPQHF,TGTGCCTGGAGTCCGGGACATCATAGCAATCAGCCCCAGCATTTT
-,TRBV6-4,-,TRBJ2-3,CANLQDTQYF,TGTGCCAACCTGCAAGATACGCAGTATTTT
TRBD1,TRBV9,few,TRBJ2-7,CASSNSRPGTGAYEQYF,TGTGCCAGCAGCAATTCCCGCCCCGGGACAGGGGCTTACGAGCAGTACTTC
TRBD2,TRBV27,-,TRBJ2-1,CASTVFGGGIDEQFF,TGTGCCAGCACAGTCTTCGGGGGGGGTATCGATGAGCAGTTCTTC
-,TRBV10-2,few,TRBJ2-7,CASSVGPQSYEQYF,TGCGCCAGCAGTGTGGGCCCACAGTCCTACGAGCAGTACTTC
TRBD2,TRBV11-2,-,TRBJ2-5,CASSLGGVPGTRAETQYF,TGTGCCAGCAGCTTAGGTGGTGTGCCTGGGACTAGGGCCGAGACCCAGTACTTC
-,TRBV27,-,TRBJ2-1,CASISGGGHEQFF,TGTGCCAGCATCTCAGGGGGGGGCCATGAGCAGTTCTTC
-,TRBV6-1,medium-sized,TRBJ1-5,CASSGRENQPQHF,TGTGCCAGCAGTGGACGGGAGAATCAGCCCCAGCATTTT
TRBD1,TRBV7-9,-,TRBJ1-1,CASSLTTGGTTEAFF,TGTGCCAGCAGCTTAACGACAGGGGGGACCACTGAAGCTTTCTTT
-,TRBV5-4,-,TRBJ1-1,CASSLEGQGLGTEAFF,TGTGCCAGCAGCTTGGAAGGGCAGGGCCTGGGAACTGAAGCTTTCTTT
-,TRBV16,-,TRBJ1-1,CASSQYTGAFF,TGTGCCAGCAGCCAATACACAGGGGCTTTCTTT
-,TRBV6-5,-,TRBJ1-4,CASSRLQNREKLFF,TGTGCCAGCAGCCGACTACAGAACCGTGAAAAACTGTTTTTT
TRBD1,TRBV19,-,TRBJ1-2,CAIAGGGPQYGYTF,TGTGCCATCGCAGGGGGGGGTCCTCAGTATGGCTACACCTTC
-,TRBV5-6,few,TRBJ1-5,CASSLSDSNQPQHF,TGTGCCAGCAGCTTGTCGGATAGCAATCAGCCCCAGCATTTT
-,TRBV5-6,-,TRBJ2-2,CASSGPKGLLLTGELFF,TGTGCCAGCAGCGGCCCCAAGGGGCTACTCCTTACCGGGGAGCTGTTTTTT
-,TRBV6-1,-,TRBJ2-7,CASSERWPSYEQYF,TGTGCCAGCAGTGAGAGGTGGCCGTCCTACGAGCAGTACTTC
-,TRBV4-3,medium-sized,TRBJ1-1,CASSRGAGDTEAFF,TGCGCCAGCAGCAGGGGGGCGGGGGACACTGAAGCTTTCTTT
-,TRBV28,-,TRBJ1-5,CASSRRSQPQHF,TGTGCCAGCAGTAGGCGTAGTCAGCCCCAGCATTTT
TRBD2,TRBV7-2,few,TRBJ2-7,CASSEGTSYEQYF,TGTGCCAGCAGCGAAGGGACTAGCTACGAGCAGTACTTC
TRBD1,TRBV27,once,TRBJ2-7,CASSLGQGAYEQYF,TGTGCCAGCAGTTTGGGACAGGGGGCGTACGAGCAGTACTTC
TRBD2,TRBV9,-,TRBJ2-7,CASSVDGRAREQYF,TGTGCCAGCAGCGTAGACGGGAGGGCCCGCGAGCAGTACTTC
-,TRBV27,-,TRBJ2-5,CASSLSREETQYF,TGTGCCAGCAGTTTGTCTAGGGAAGAGACCCAGTACTTC
TRBD1,TRBV5-4,-,TRBJ1-2,CASSVQGVAYGYTF,TGTGCCAGCAGCGTGCAGGGGGTGGCCTATGGCTACACCTTC
-,TRBV6-6,-,TRBJ1-1,CASLQNREAFF,TGTGCCAGCCTCCAGAACAGGGAAGCTTTCTTT
-,TRBV5-8,-,TRBJ1-2,CASSFGGADYGYTF,TGTGCCAGCAGCTTCGGAGGGGCCGACTATGGCTACACCTTC
-,TRBV9,-,TRBJ1-1,CASSPTGTEAFF,TGTGCCAGCAGCCCAACAGGGACTGAAGCTTTCTTT
TRBD1,TRBV13,-,TRBJ1-5,CASSQQGAGNQPQHF,TGTGCCAGCAGCCAACAGGGGGCGGGCAATCAGCCCCAGCATTTT
TRBD2,TRBV9,-,TRBJ2-1,CASSVPRDRKGTSGYNEQFF,TGTGCCAGCAGCGTCCCTAGGGACAGGAAAGGGACTAGCGGCTACAATGAGCAGTTCTTC
-,TRBV5-6,-,TRBJ2-4,CASSQGLGVQYF,TGTGCCAGCAGCCAGGGGCTAGGAGTTCAGTACTTC